This T cell receptor (beta chain) was profiled in a study of TIL therapy for anti-PD-1-resistant metastatic lung cancer. Study-level background: Patients then received nivolumab; progressors got lymphodepletion, TIL and IL-2. Median tumor mutation burden was under 1.9 mutations per megabase.

Noted time point: pre-treatment sample, taken before nivolumab and TIL therapy. Enrollment ran from late 2017 to January 2020. Sequencing used immunoSEQ v3. Survey-level samples got some 2 million read pairs; deep-level samples got roughly 5-6.5 million. Assay: immunoSEQ multiplex PCR; the TCRdb copy retains only in-frame clones and omits some. This table has tens of thousands of clones, around 86% appearing once. This CDR3 contains 18 residues. Looked up from germline, CDR1 is SGDLS and CDR2 is YYNGEE. V lost 0 bases to trimming and J lost 6 bases; unmatched junction nucleotides: 11. This TCR was sampled from a person between 25 and 79 years old with non-small cell lung cancer. The chain uses TRBV9 and TRBJ1-4; 10 positions agree with TRBD1. The source material was blood, sampled at baseline. The CDR3 DNA is TGTGCCAGCAGCGTAGACGACTATGGGACAGGGGTCCATGAAAAACTGTTTTTT. This sequence encodes CASSVDDYGTGVHEKLFF.